This T cell receptor beta chain was sequenced for a study of prognosis after radiotherapy for stage I lung cancer. Study background: Enrolled patients had stage I non-small cell lung cancer and entered the cohort between 2018 and 2019. With stereotactic body radiotherapy, no patient received any concurrent therapy. Findings and caveats of the study: The study found that unique TCR clone counts fell after stereotactic body radiation therapy, median around 10,000 versus 6,900. Shannon entropy after stereotactic body radiation therapy was lower in patients who developed distant metastases.

Many counts were recorded for this clonotype. Antigen specificity is unknown. Genomic DNA provided the template from which TCR beta CDR3 was amplified by two-round multiplex PCR. The authors ran first-round PCR with primers specific to each TRBV and TRBJ gene. From the multiplex PCR reads, TCRdb called clonotypes with MiXCR, one entry per CDR3 protein. Of approximately 41,000 distinct CDR3 sequences in the sample, roughly 25% are singletons; the top ten hold under 30%. The sample in question was PBMCs, obtained before or after stereotactic body radiation therapy (not recorded which). This clonotype was obtained from a donor over 45 with non-small cell lung cancer.

In DNA form, the CDR3 reads TGCGCCAGCAGCGGGGATACTGGGGCCAACGTCCTGACTTTC. Its protein is CASSGDTGANVLTF. The genes are TRBV5-1 and TRBJ2-6; no clear D. Per the germline V gene, CDR1 is SGHRS and CDR2 is YFSETQ. V was pared by 4 bases and J by 2 bases, with 7 bases between. This CDR3 contains 14 residues.